This T cell receptor (beta chain) appears in the sequencing data of a study of cytomegalovirus exposure and HLA in healthy donors. Study-level results: Reportedly, HLA-A and HLA-B alleles of most subjects were accurately predicted from TCR beta.

The PCR used 60 Vbeta and 13 Jbeta primers. Measured with immunoSEQ multiplex PCR; TCRdb has only the in-frame clones, and not every one. The data hold approximately 120,000 clones, with 8% to 11% observed a single time. In germline, CDR1 is SGHNT, CDR2 YYREEE (reference sequence). The V and J ends lost 1 base and 0 bases respectively, with 9 bases between them. The CDR3 runs to 15 residues. This clone has a handful of counts. The antigen is not known. What was sequenced was PBMCs. The TCR was taken from a woman in her late teens or twenties in good health and CMV-seropositive. The chain combines TRBV5-4 with TRBJ2-3; the D gene is possibly TRBD2 (6 bases). CDR3 DNA sequence: TGTGCCAGCAGCTTGTGGGGGACTAGCACAGATACGCAGTATTTT. It is translated as CASSLWGTSTDTQYF.